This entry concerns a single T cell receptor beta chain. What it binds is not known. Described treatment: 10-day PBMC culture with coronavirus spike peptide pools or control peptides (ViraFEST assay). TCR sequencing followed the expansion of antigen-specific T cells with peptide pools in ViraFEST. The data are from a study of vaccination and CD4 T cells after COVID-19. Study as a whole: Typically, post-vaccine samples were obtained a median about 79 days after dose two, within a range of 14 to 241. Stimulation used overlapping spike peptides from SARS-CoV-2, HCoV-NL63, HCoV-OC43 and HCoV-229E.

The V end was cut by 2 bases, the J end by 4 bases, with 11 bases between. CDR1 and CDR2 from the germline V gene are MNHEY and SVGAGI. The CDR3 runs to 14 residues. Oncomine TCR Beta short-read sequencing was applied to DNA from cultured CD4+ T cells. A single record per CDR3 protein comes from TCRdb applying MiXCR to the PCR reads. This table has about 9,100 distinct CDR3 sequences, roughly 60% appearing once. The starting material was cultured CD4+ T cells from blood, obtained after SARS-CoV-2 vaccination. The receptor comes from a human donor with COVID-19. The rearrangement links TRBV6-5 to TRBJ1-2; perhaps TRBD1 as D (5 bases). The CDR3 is CASSYGGLAYGYTF. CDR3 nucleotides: TGTGCCAGCAGTTACGGGGGGTTGGCCTATGGCTACACCTTC.